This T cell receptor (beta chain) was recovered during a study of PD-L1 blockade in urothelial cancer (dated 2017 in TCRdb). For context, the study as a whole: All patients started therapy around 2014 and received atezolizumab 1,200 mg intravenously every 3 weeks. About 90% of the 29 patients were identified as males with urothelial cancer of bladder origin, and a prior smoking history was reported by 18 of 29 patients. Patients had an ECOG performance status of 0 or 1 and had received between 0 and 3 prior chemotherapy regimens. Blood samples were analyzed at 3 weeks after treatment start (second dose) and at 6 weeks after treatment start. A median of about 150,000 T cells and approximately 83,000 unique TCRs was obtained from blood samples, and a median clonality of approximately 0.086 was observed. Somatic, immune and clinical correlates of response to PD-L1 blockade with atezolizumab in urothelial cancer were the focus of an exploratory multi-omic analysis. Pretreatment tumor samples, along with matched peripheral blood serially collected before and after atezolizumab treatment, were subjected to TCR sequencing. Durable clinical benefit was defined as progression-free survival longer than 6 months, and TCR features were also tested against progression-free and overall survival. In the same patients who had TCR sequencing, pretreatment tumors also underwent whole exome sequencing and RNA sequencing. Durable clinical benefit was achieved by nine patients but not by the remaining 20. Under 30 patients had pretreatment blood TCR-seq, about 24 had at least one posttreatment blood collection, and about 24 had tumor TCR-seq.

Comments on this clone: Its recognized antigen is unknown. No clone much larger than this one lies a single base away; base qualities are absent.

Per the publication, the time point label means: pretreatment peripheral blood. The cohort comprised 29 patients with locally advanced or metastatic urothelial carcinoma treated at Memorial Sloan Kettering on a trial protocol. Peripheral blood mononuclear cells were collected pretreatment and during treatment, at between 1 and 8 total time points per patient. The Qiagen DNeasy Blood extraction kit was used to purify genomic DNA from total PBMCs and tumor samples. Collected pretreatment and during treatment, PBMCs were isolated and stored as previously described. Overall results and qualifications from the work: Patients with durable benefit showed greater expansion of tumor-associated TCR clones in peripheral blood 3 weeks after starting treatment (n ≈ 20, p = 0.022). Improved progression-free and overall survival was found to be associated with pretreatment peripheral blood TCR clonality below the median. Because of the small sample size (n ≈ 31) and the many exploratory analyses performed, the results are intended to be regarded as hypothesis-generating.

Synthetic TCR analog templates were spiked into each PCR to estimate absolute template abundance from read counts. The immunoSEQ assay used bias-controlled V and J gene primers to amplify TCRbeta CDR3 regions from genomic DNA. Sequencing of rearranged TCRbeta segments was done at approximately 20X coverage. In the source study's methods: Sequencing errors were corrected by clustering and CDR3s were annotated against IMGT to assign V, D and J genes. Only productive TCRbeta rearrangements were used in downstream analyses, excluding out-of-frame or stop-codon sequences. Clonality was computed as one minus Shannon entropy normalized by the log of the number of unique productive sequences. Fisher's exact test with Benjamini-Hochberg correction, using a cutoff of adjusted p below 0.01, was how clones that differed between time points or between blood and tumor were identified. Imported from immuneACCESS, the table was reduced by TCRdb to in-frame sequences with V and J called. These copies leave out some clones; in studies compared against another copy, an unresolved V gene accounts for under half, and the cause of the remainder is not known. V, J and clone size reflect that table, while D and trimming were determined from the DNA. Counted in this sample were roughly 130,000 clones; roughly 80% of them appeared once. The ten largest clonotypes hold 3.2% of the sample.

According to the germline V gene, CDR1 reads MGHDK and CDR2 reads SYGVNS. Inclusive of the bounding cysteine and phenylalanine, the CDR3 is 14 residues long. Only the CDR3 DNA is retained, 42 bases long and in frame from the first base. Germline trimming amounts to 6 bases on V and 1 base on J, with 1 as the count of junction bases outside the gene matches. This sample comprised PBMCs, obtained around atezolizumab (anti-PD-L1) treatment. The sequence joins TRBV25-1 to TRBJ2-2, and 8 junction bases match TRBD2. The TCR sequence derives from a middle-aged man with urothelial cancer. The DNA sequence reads TGTGCCAGCAGGGCGGGGGGGAACACCGGGGAGCTGTTTTTT. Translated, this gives CASRAGGNTGELFF.